What follows are 30 T cell receptor beta chains derived from one specimen sequenced in a study of cytomegalovirus exposure and HLA in healthy donors. The PCR employed 60 Vbeta primers together with 13 Jbeta primers. The repertoire was sequenced with immunoSEQ multiplex PCR; TCRdb's copy has only in-frame clones and lacks some. The table lists some 150,000 clones, approximately 90% of them singletons. The sequencing sample was made of PBMCs. These receptor sequences come from a woman in her thirties in good health and CMV-seronegative.

The chain recombines TRBV6-6 with TRBJ1-5; TRBD1 is a possible D gene (6 bases). The CDR3 length is 14 residues. Germline CDR1 and CDR2: MNHNY and SVGAGI (reference sequence). V was trimmed by 5 bases and J by 0 bases, leaving 8 bases between them. CDR3 bases: TGTGCCAGCAGTCCGACAGGTAGCAATCAGCCCCAGCATTTT. Amino acids: CASSPTGSNQPQHF.

J is TRBJ2-7 and V is TRBV5-5; 8 nucleotides align to TRBD1. Germline-derived CDR1 and CDR2 are SGHKS and YYEKEE (reference sequence). The CDR3 loop spans 12 amino acids. With 4 bases clipped from V and 5 bases from J, the junction kept 2 bases outside the gene matches. The CDR3 is CASSVTGDEQYF. CDR3 DNA: TGTGCCAGCAGCGTGACAGGGGACGAGCAGTACTTC.

The V gene is TRBV7-8, the J gene TRBJ2-1, with 7 bases that match TRBD1. CDR1 is SGHVS, CDR2 FQNEAQ, per germline. Germline trimming cut 4 bases from V and 0 bases from J; bases unmatched to any gene: 6. This CDR3 spans 16 amino acids. The DNA for the CDR3 is TGTGCCAGCAGCTATAGGACAGGCACCTCCTACAATGAGCAGTTCTTC. Translating gives CASSYRTGTSYNEQFF.

The rearrangement links TRBV7-2 to TRBJ2-1; D is uncertain. This CDR3 is 15 amino acids long. Germline V gene lookup returns CDR1 SGHTA and CDR2 FQGNSA. V was trimmed by 0 bases and J by 0 bases, leaving 6 bases between them. The CDR3 coding sequence is TGTGCCAGCAGCTTAGCCTGGAGCTCCTACAATGAGCAGTTCTTC. Protein product: CASSLAWSSYNEQFF.

This chain uses TRBV7-9 with TRBJ2-5; D uncertain. The J call may not be correct, given that the DNA end is closer to TRBJ2-7. Germline V gives CDR1 SEHNR, CDR2 FQNEAQ (reference sequence). The CDR3 runs to 12 residues. CDR3 sequence reads: CASSSTAYEQYF. The DNA of the CDR3 is TGTGCCAGCAGCTCAACAGCTTACGAGCAGTACTTC.

The chain carries TRBV6-5 and TRBJ1-6; D might be TRBD1 (6 bases). Germline V gene lookup returns CDR1 MNHEY and CDR2 SVGAGI. Trimming left V 0 bases short and J 6 bases short, with 9 bases between. This CDR3 has 15 residues. CDR3: CASSYSGASNSPLHF. CDR3 nucleotides: TGTGCCAGCAGTTACTCGGGGGCTAGTAATTCACCCCTCCACTTT.

This rearrangement joins TRBV19 to TRBJ1-5, with D perhaps TRBD1 (5 bases). The CDR3 spans 19 residues. Germline V gives CDR1 LNHDA, CDR2 SQIVND (reference sequence). Between the trimmed V and J ends, which lost 0 bases and 3 bases, there was a span of 21 bases. The CDR3 protein is CASSIEWVVALGANQPQHF. The CDR3 DNA sequence: TGTGCCAGTAGTATAGAGTGGGTAGTGGCCCTTGGGGCCAATCAGCCCCAGCATTTT.

Comment on this clone: A read error may account for a junction end that differs from germline. The chain links TRBV7-7 to TRBJ2-7; the D is unclear. The CDR3 runs 13 residues. CDR1 and CDR2 (germline): SSHAT, FNYEAQ (reference sequence). CDR3 nucleotide sequence: TGTGCTAGCAGCTTAGATAGCTCCTACGAGCAGTACTTC. This sequence encodes CASSLDSSYEQYF.

This chain joins TRBV2 and TRBJ2-5; 8 bases map to TRBD2. With the DNA end fitting TRBJ2-7 better, the J assignment may be wrong. Germline values: CDR1 SNHLY, CDR2 FYNNEI. The CDR3 totals 15 residues. This chain's CDR3 is CASSDPGGARYEQYF. The CDR3, as DNA: TGTGCCAGCAGTGACCCCGGGGGGGCCAGATACGAGCAGTACTTC.

The V and J genes are TRBV7-2 and TRBJ2-7; D is undetermined. The CDR3 runs to 17 residues. The germline gives CDR1 SGHTA, CDR2 FQGNSA. V was pared by 7 bases and J by 2 bases, with 24 bases between. The CDR3 DNA reads TGTGCCAGCACGGTTCAGATCGAGGCGACCTTGCCCTACGAGCAGTACTTC. This sequence encodes CASTVQIEATLPYEQYF.

The chain links TRBV7-2 to TRBJ2-7; 7 bases are a match to TRBD1. CDR1 is SGHTA, CDR2 FQGNSA, per germline. The J segment lost 5 bases and the V segment lost 5 bases, leaving 12 bases of the junction unmatched. CDR3 size: 15 residues. Here the CDR3 reads CASSKSTGKFDEQYF. CDR3 bases: TGTGCCAGCAGCAAGTCGACAGGGAAATTCGACGAGCAGTACTTC.

The CDR3 DNA sequence: TGTGCCAGCAGTGAAATCCGGGACACCGGGGAGCTGTTTTTT. This translates into CASSEIRDTGELFF. The chain employs TRBV2 and TRBJ2-2; D gene uncertain. Germline lookup yields CDR1 SNHLY and CDR2 FYNNEI. The CDR3 runs 14 residues. V gave up 2 bases and J gave up 3 bases, with 7 bases separating them.

This chain connects TRBV28 to TRBJ1-5, with 7 bases that match TRBD1. Germline CDR1 is MDHEN and CDR2 is SYDVKM. The CDR3 extends over 15 amino acids. Trimming at V came to 6 bases and at J to 2 bases, leaving 7 bases not matched to a gene. CDR3: CASSYRGRGNQPQHF. The CDR3 nucleotides are TGTGCCAGCAGCTACAGGGGCCGGGGCAATCAGCCCCAGCATTTT.

The chain recombines TRBV6-1 with TRBJ2-3; D is unresolved. Trimming cost V 4 bases and J 5 bases, with 7 bases left between them. Looked up from germline, CDR1 is MNHNS and CDR2 is SASEGT. The CDR3 spans 12 residues. The CDR3 reads CASSVHKDTQYF. As DNA, the CDR3 is TGTGCCAGCAGTGTACACAAAGATACGCAGTATTTT.

The chain couples TRBV7-9 to TRBJ2-7; 8 bases are a match to TRBD1. V trimming: 3 bases; J trimming: 2 bases; junction bases outside the gene matches: 6. The CDR3 runs to 15 residues. Germline V gene data show CDR1 as SEHNR and CDR2 as FQNEAQ (reference sequence). The CDR3 DNA reads as TGTGCCAGCAGCTTTTCCGGACAGGGCCCCTACGAGCAGTACTTC. It encodes CASSFSGQGPYEQYF. Supplemented by reference TRBV7-9 and TRBJ2-7, the full variable domain reads DTGVSQNPRHKITKRGQNVTFRCDPISEHNRLYWYRQTLGQGPEFLTYFQNEAQLEKSRLLSDRFSAERPKGSFSTLEIQRTEQGDSAMYLCASSFSGQGPYEQYFGPGTRLTVT.

This chain connects TRBV27 to TRBJ2-7; the D gene is possibly TRBD2 (5 bases). V was shortened by 5 bases and J by 7 bases, with 15 bases between the two germline ends. This CDR3 spans 13 amino acids. Germline-derived CDR1 and CDR2 are MNHEY and SMNVEV (reference sequence). CDR3 nucleotide sequence: TGTGCCAGCAGTGGTGGACTGCAGGCTGAGCAGTACTTC. It yields the protein CASSGGLQAEQYF.

The chain recombines TRBV2 with TRBJ1-6; 8 nucleotides line up with TRBD1. V trimming: 6 bases; J trimming: 7 bases; junction bases outside the gene matches: 5. Germline V gives CDR1 SNHLY, CDR2 FYNNEI. The CDR3 loop spans 14 amino acids. As DNA, the CDR3 is TGTGCCAGCAGCCGCGACAGGGGAAATTCACCCCTCCACTTT. It yields the protein CASSRDRGNSPLHF.

This clone was recorded once. V is TRBV18 and J is TRBJ1-5, with D unresolved. In germline, CDR1 is KGHSH, CDR2 LQKENI. The CDR3 length is 17 residues. Trimming stripped 2 bases from V and 3 bases from J, with 17 bases between. Written as DNA, the CDR3 is TGTGCCAGCTCACCATCGGAGAGAGGTGGCGCCAATCAGCCCCAGCATTTT. As protein: CASSPSERGGANQPQHF.

The V gene is TRBV5-1, the J gene TRBJ2-7, with a possible D match to TRBD2 (6 bases). The germline V gene has CDR1 SGHRS and CDR2 YFSETQ. The CDR3 consists of 14 residues. V was cut by 6 bases and J by 2 bases, with 15 bases left in between. The CDR3 DNA reads TGCGCCAGCACCCCAACGGGCGGGACCTACGAGCAGTACTTC. Residues: CASTPTGGTYEQYF. Full variable domain (remainder filled in from reference TRBV5-1 and TRBJ2-7): KAGVTQTPRYLIKTRGQQVTLSCSPISGHRSVSWYQQTPGQGLQFLFEYFSETQRNKGNFPGRFSGRQFSNSRSEMNVSTLELGDSALYLCASTPTGGTYEQYFGPGTRLTVT.

This clone turned up a few times. The rearrangement uses TRBV5-4 and TRBJ1-4; a weak D match, TRBD1 (6 bases). CDR1 and CDR2 (germline): SGHNT, YYREEE (reference sequence). CDR3 length: 12 residues. V was pared by 2 bases and J by 8 bases, with 7 bases between. CDR3 region: CASSLTGEKLFF. In nucleotides, the CDR3 is TGTGCCAGCAGCTTAACAGGGGAAAAACTGTTTTTT.

J is TRBJ2-3 and V is TRBV5-4, with D possibly TRBD1 on 5 matching bases. Germline-derived CDR1 and CDR2 are SGHNT and YYREEE (reference sequence). V was pared by 2 bases and J by 1 base, with 14 bases between. The CDR3 runs 16 residues. The CDR3, as DNA: TGTGCCAGCAGCTTCCTGCAGGGTCTTGGCACAGATACGCAGTATTTT. Its translation: CASSFLQGLGTDTQYF.

This sequence joins TRBV19 and TRBJ2-7; tentatively, D is TRBD1 (6 bases). Trimming removed 5 bases at V and 2 bases at J, with 22 bases between. Germline V lookup: CDR1 LNHDA, CDR2 SQIVND (reference sequence). The CDR3 loop spans 17 amino acids. The CDR3 loop is CASSPQLRFRTAYEQYF. CDR3 DNA: TGTGCCAGTAGTCCCCAACTCAGGTTTCGGACAGCCTACGAGCAGTACTTC. Full variable domain (remainder filled in from reference TRBV19 and TRBJ2-7): DGGITQSPKYLFRKEGQNVTLSCEQNLNHDAMYWYRQDPGQGLRLIYYSQIVNDFQKGDIAEGYSVSREKKESFPLTVTSAQKNPTAFYLCASSPQLRFRTAYEQYFGPGTRLTVT.

The chain uses TRBV28 and TRBJ2-1; TRBD2 aligns across 12 bases. CDR1 is MDHEN, CDR2 SYDVKM, per germline. The CDR3 is 14 amino acids. V dropped 10 bases and J dropped 2; count of bases not matched to a gene: 3. The CDR3 nucleotides are TGTGCCACTAGACTAGCGGGGGCCTACAATGAGCAGTTCTTC. It translates to CATRLAGAYNEQFF. Together with reference TRBV28 and TRBJ2-1, the CDR3 gives the full variable domain: DVKVTQSSRYLVKRTGEKVFLECVQDMDHENMFWYRQDPGLGLRLIYFSYDVKMKEKGDIPEGYSVSREKKERFSLILESASTNQTSMYLCATRLAGAYNEQFFGPGTRLTVL.

This clone was detected only a few times. CDR3 sequence: CASSYLREAYEQYF. CDR3 coding DNA: TGTGCCAGCAGTTATTTGCGGGAGGCCTACGAGCAGTACTTC. This sequence joins TRBV6-6 and TRBJ2-7, with 8 bases that match TRBD2. V lost 3 bases, J lost 2 bases, and 3 bases stayed unmatched. Germline assignment: CDR1 MNHNY and CDR2 SVGAGI (reference sequence). The CDR3 consists of 14 residues.

In its sample, this clone was seen once. The chain recombines TRBV5-1 with TRBJ2-5; 11 nucleotides align to TRBD2. The length of the CDR3 is 18 residues. Germline lookup yields CDR1 SGHRS and CDR2 YFSETQ. The V and J ends lost 0 bases and 3 bases, in that order; junction bases with no gene match: 10. CDR3 coding DNA: TGCGCCAGCAGCTTGGGACTAGCGGGGACTACGAGGGAAGAGACCCAGTACTTC. Protein product: CASSLGLAGTTREETQYF. Based on the CDR3 plus reference TRBV5-1 and TRBJ2-5, the full variable domain is KAGVTQTPRYLIKTRGQQVTLSCSPISGHRSVSWYQQTPGQGLQFLFEYFSETQRNKGNFPGRFSGRQFSNSRSEMNVSTLELGDSALYLCASSLGLAGTTREETQYFGPGTRLLVL.

As regards this clone: One junction end disagrees with the germline gene, perhaps due to a read error. The rearrangement uses TRBV5-1 and TRBJ2-7, with 9 bases fitting TRBD1. Germline CDR1 is SGHRS and CDR2 is YFSETQ. CDR3 size: 17 residues. In DNA, the CDR3 is TGCGCCGGCAGCTTGGGTCTCTCCGGGACAGGGATACACGAGCAGTACTTC. It encodes CAGSLGLSGTGIHEQYF.

This chain joins TRBV19 and TRBJ2-7, with 13 bases identical to TRBD2. The germline V gene has CDR1 LNHDA and CDR2 SQIVND (reference sequence). V lost 5 bases and J lost 4; bases outside the gene matches: 14. The CDR3 covers 18 residues. The CDR3: CASSERGTTSGRMYEQYF. CDR3 nucleotides: TGTGCCAGTAGTGAGCGCGGAACGACTAGCGGGAGGATGTACGAGCAGTACTTC.

V is TRBV30 and J is TRBJ2-3; 7 bases align to TRBD2. There are 16 residues in the CDR3. Trimming cost V 1 base and J 0 bases; bases outside gene matches: 7. Germline-derived CDR1 and CDR2 are GTSNPN and SVGIG (reference sequence). The CDR3 DNA is TGTGCCTGGAGTGGCCAAGCGGGGAAAAGCACAGATACGCAGTATTTT. Residues: CAWSGQAGKSTDTQYF.

This chain connects TRBV4-3 to TRBJ1-1; D gene uncertain. Trimming removed 0 bases from V and 1 base from J, with 6 bases in between. The CDR3 has 14 amino acids. Germline CDR1 reads LGHNA; CDR2 reads YSLEER. CDR3 amino acids: CASSQDRKNTEAFF. CDR3 bases: TGCGCCAGCAGCCAAGACAGGAAGAACACTGAAGCTTTCTTT.

This rearrangement joins TRBV27 to TRBJ2-7; 7 bases line up with TRBD1. V trimming: 3 bases; J trimming: 0 bases; junction bases outside the gene matches: 5. Germline CDR1 reads MNHEY; CDR2 reads SMNVEV (reference sequence). CDR3 size: 15 residues. This CDR3 is CASSFLTGISYEQYF. As DNA, the CDR3 is TGTGCCAGCAGTTTCCTGACAGGGATCTCCTACGAGCAGTACTTC.